This passage covers 17 T cell receptor beta chains from one sample sequenced in a study of blood T cell repertoires in COVID-19. The protocol was immunoSEQ multiplex PCR, while the TCRdb copy is restricted to in-frame clones and leaves out a portion. The sample yields 120,000 to 150,000 clones, roughly 81% seen once. The sample consisted of peripheral blood. The receptors come from a human donor with acute or convalescent COVID-19. The donor label of this sample is uncertain.

The J gene is TRBJ1-1, the V gene TRBV6-1; no firm D call. V was pared by 2 bases and J by 4 bases, with 14 bases between. Per germline, CDR1 MNHNS and CDR2 SASEGT. This CDR3 spans 15 amino acids. The CDR3 DNA follows: TGTGCCAGCAGTGAAAAATGGAGGGAAGCCACTGAAGCTTTCTTT. Translating it yields CASSEKWREATEAFF.

This chain connects TRBV9 to TRBJ2-5, with TRBD2 identical over 7 bases. CDR1 SGDLS and CDR2 YYNGEE come from the germline V gene. V was pared by 3 bases and J by 5 bases, with 4 bases of the junction left unmatched. The CDR3 sequence is 13 residues long. CDR3 sequence reads: CASSERGGETQYF. The CDR3 DNA reads as TGTGCCAGCAGCGAGCGGGGTGGGGAGACCCAGTACTTC.

The chain has TRBV27 and TRBJ1-1; 7 positions match TRBD1. CDR1 and CDR2 (germline): MNHEY, SMNVEV (reference sequence). The CDR3 covers 14 residues. Germline trimming cut 4 bases from V and 12 bases from J; bases unmatched to any gene: 14. The CDR3 spells CASSSPPDRRFTFF. CDR3 nucleotides: TGTGCCAGCAGTTCCCCCCCGGACAGGCGTTTTACTTTCTTT.

The rearrangement uses TRBV27 and TRBJ1-1; 10 bases match TRBD1. The V gene end was trimmed by 4 bases and the J gene end by 0 bases; junction bases not matched to a gene: 5. Germline CDR1 is MNHEY and CDR2 is SMNVEV (reference sequence). The CDR3 covers 16 residues. CDR3 region: CASSYRDRGMNTEAFF. CDR3 DNA sequence: TGTGCCAGCAGTTACCGGGACAGGGGTATGAACACTGAAGCTTTCTTT.

The rearrangement links TRBV5-1 to TRBJ2-7, with 9 positions matching TRBD2. CDR3 length: 13 amino acids. Per germline, CDR1 SGHRS and CDR2 YFSETQ. Trimming removed 4 bases from V and 7 bases from J; junction bases left unmatched: 6. CDR3 in amino acids: CASSPGLAWEQYF. In nucleotides, the CDR3 is TGCGCCAGCAGCCCTGGACTAGCGTGGGAGCAGTACTTC.

V gene TRBV7-9 combines with J gene TRBJ1-1, with TRBD1 matching over 7 bases. Germline loops: CDR1 SEHNR, CDR2 FQNEAQ (reference sequence). The CDR3 is 15 residues long. With 3 bases clipped from V and 5 bases from J, the junction kept 9 bases outside the gene matches. The CDR3 coding sequence is TGTGCCAGCAGCTTCCCTCAGGGGGGAAAGACTGAAGCTTTCTTT. Translating it yields CASSFPQGGKTEAFF.

The rearrangement links TRBV11-2 to TRBJ1-1; D is possibly TRBD1 (5 bases). Per the germline V gene, CDR1 is SGHAT and CDR2 is FQNNGV. The CDR3 covers 16 residues. Trimming cost V 1 base and J 6 bases, with 18 bases left between them. CDR3 DNA: TGTGCCAGCAGCTTAGTCGCGCGGGGGTTAAGGTCTGAAGCTTTCTTT. This translates into CASSLVARGLRSEAFF.

The rearrangement uses TRBV12-5 and TRBJ2-2, with 8 positions matching TRBD1. Per the germline V gene, CDR1 is LGHNT and CDR2 is FRNRAP. The CDR3 length is 14 residues. V was clipped by 6 bases and J by 0 bases; unmatched bases: 0. The CDR3 is CASGTGANTGELFF. CDR3 in DNA: TGTGCTAGTGGGACAGGGGCGAACACCGGGGAGCTGTTTTTT.

The J gene is TRBJ1-1, the V gene TRBV7-8; D is perhaps TRBD1 (5 bases). Germline lookup yields CDR1 SGHVS and CDR2 FQNEAQ. This CDR3 spans 13 amino acids. V shed 4 bases and J shed 1 base, with 7 bases lying between them. CDR3 DNA: TGTGCCAGCAGCTGGGGCCGGAACACTGAAGCTTTCTTT. This codes for CASSWGRNTEAFF.

This clone turned up a few times. V gene TRBV6-5 combines with J gene TRBJ1-5, with D uncertain. Germline assignment: CDR1 MNHEY and CDR2 SVGAGI. This CDR3 region has 13 residues. The V and J ends lost 6 bases and 4 bases respectively, with 10 bases between them. In DNA, the CDR3 is TGTGCCAGCAGCGGGAAGAAGAATCAGCCCCAGCATTTT. This encodes CASSGKKNQPQHF.

This clone was seen just once. The chain employs TRBV25-1 and TRBJ1-2; a weak D match, TRBD1 (5 bases). Germline V lookup: CDR1 MGHDK, CDR2 SYGVNS. Trimming removed 1 base from V and 8 bases from J, with 17 bases in between. This CDR3 is built from 15 residues. This CDR3 is CASSEWGGGARGYTF. Written as DNA, the CDR3 is TGTGCCAGCAGTGAATGGGGGGGAGGGGCGCGAGGCTACACCTTC.

The CDR3 region is CATSGTGNRPQHF. CDR3 nucleotides: TGTGCCACCTCCGGGACAGGGAACCGCCCCCAGCATTTT. The chain carries TRBV19 and TRBJ1-5; 9 nucleotides agree with TRBD1. V lost 10 bases, J lost 10 bases, and 11 bases stayed unmatched. The CDR3 totals 13 residues. CDR1 and CDR2 from the germline V gene are LNHDA and SQIVND (reference sequence).

This clone was found a few times. This chain connects TRBV19 to TRBJ2-1, with unresolved D. Trimming removed 1 base at V and 4 bases at J, with 5 bases between. Germline lookup yields CDR1 LNHDA and CDR2 SQIVND (reference sequence). The CDR3 totals 13 residues. For the CDR3, the DNA is TGTGCCAGTAGTATAGCTATTTACAATGAGCAGTTCTTC. It encodes CASSIAIYNEQFF.

The rearrangement uses TRBV12-3 or TRBV12-4 and TRBJ1-1, with D tentatively TRBD1 (5 bases). The CDR3 is 13 amino acids. Trimming left V 6 bases short and J 5 bases short, with 13 bases between. The CDR3 sequence is CASSQGKQTEAFF. In nucleotides, the CDR3 is TGTGCCAGCAGCCAGGGAAAGCAAACTGAAGCTTTCTTT.

This chain links TRBV30 with TRBJ2-3, with D hard to call. The CDR3 is made up of 12 amino acids. Trimming cost V 2 bases and J 2 bases, with 5 bases left between them. Per germline, CDR1 GTSNPN and CDR2 SVGIG (reference sequence). The CDR3 nucleotides are TGTGCCTGGAGTATCAACACAGATACGCAGTATTTT. Protein: CAWSINTDTQYF.

The gene calls are TRBV11-2 and TRBJ2-1; 9 positions agree with TRBD1. The CDR3 covers 17 residues. Germline V lookup: CDR1 SGHAT, CDR2 FQNNGV. Unmatched junction bases numbered 3, after V lost 0 bases and J lost 0 bases. The DNA of the CDR3 is TGTGCCAGCAGCTTAGATCCGGGACAGGGCTCCTACAATGAGCAGTTCTTC. Translating gives CASSLDPGQGSYNEQFF.

J is TRBJ2-2 and V is TRBV19; 8 nucleotides line up with TRBD2. The germline V gene has CDR1 LNHDA and CDR2 SQIVND (reference sequence). V gave up 6 bases and J gave up 6 bases; unmatched junction bases: 15. The CDR3 consists of 17 residues. In DNA form, the CDR3 reads TGTGCCAGTAGCACCTCCGGGAGGGCGGCTCCAGCCGGGGAGCTGTTTTTT. As protein: CASSTSGRAAPAGELFF.